These 15 T cell receptor beta chains originate from one sample sequenced in a study of response to subunit inactivated influenza vaccine. TCRdb fed the RT-PCR reads into MiXCR, producing one record per CDR3 protein. This table holds 600,000 to 850,000 distinct CDR3 sequences, roughly 15% found once. This sample comprised PBMCs from blood, obtained 14 to 15 days before vaccination. The receptors here all came from a man in his forties or fifties who received an inactivated influenza vaccine.

This chain links TRBV5-1 with TRBJ2-5; 7 bases are a match to TRBD2. V shed 0 bases and J 3 bases; nucleotides not matched to a gene: 8. The CDR3 is made up of 16 amino acids. Germline CDR1 is SGHRS and CDR2 is YFSETQ. The CDR3 sequence is CASSLEGLIMKETQYF. CDR3 bases: TGCGCCAGCAGCTTGGAGGGACTAATTATGAAAGAGACCCAGTACTTC.

This clonotype was found many times. This rearrangement joins TRBV5-4 to TRBJ2-1; 9 bases agree with TRBD2. Germline V CDR1 and CDR2: SGHNT, YYREEE (reference sequence). The V and J ends lost 0 bases and 0 bases, in that order; junction bases with no gene match: 16. The CDR3 extends over 21 amino acids. In nucleotides, the CDR3 is TGTGCCAGCAGCTTGGCCGCGGCTAGCGGGATCGGCCATAGCTCCTACAATGAGCAGTTCTTC. Translation gives CASSLAAASGIGHSSYNEQFF. The full variable domain, completed using reference TRBV5-4 and TRBJ2-1, is ETGVTQSPTHLIKTRGQQVTLRCSSQSGHNTVSWYQQALGQGPQFIFQYYREEENGRGNFPPRFSGLQFPNYSSELNVNALELDDSALYLCASSLAAASGIGHSSYNEQFFGPGTRLTVL.

This sequence joins TRBV24-1 and TRBJ2-1, with D possibly TRBD1 on 6 matching bases. CDR3 length: 12 amino acids. V dropped 6 bases and J dropped 5 bases, with 7 bases sitting between them. Germline V CDR1 and CDR2: KGHDR, SFDVKD. This CDR3 reads CATSYRDNEQFF. The CDR3 DNA is TGTGCCACCAGTTACAGGGACAATGAGCAGTTCTTC.

The genes are TRBV5-1 and TRBJ2-3; 13 positions agree with TRBD2. Germline V lookup: CDR1 SGHRS, CDR2 YFSETQ. This CDR3 comprises 16 residues. J gave up 4 bases and V 4 bases, and 6 bases lay outside the gene matches. This CDR3 reads CASSGGTSGTADTQYF. CDR3 DNA sequence: TGCGCCAGCAGCGGCGGGACTAGCGGGACGGCAGATACGCAGTATTTT. The variable domain in full, completed from reference TRBV5-1 and TRBJ2-3, reads KAGVTQTPRYLIKTRGQQVTLSCSPISGHRSVSWYQQTPGQGLQFLFEYFSETQRNKGNFPGRFSGRQFSNSRSEMNVSTLELGDSALYLCASSGGTSGTADTQYFGPGTRLTVL.

The V gene is TRBV7-2, the J gene TRBJ1-2; TRBD1 matches at 8 bases. Germline CDR1 reads SGHTA; CDR2 reads FQGNSA. The CDR3 loop spans 15 amino acids. V was pared by 4 bases and J by 4 bases, with 8 bases of the junction left unmatched. The CDR3 reads CASSSRQGPRYGYTF. The CDR3, as DNA: TGTGCCAGCAGCTCCAGACAGGGGCCTCGCTATGGCTACACCTTC.

There are a few counts of this clonotype. V gene TRBV11-3 combines with J gene TRBJ2-2; D remains unclear. CDR1 is SGHNT, CDR2 YENEEA, per germline. The CDR3 is made up of 15 amino acids. Trimming stripped 0 bases from V and 1 base from J, with 6 bases between. The CDR3 is CASSLEAGNTGELFF. The CDR3 DNA reads TGTGCCAGCAGCTTAGAGGCAGGGAACACCGGGGAGCTGTTTTTT.

The table lists this clonotype with many counts. The chain is built from TRBV3-1 and TRBJ1-5; D uncertain. Germline V CDR1 and CDR2: LGHDT, YNNKEL (reference sequence). Trimming took off 0 bases at V and 2 bases at J, with 8 bases between the two ends. This CDR3 contains 15 residues. The CDR3 reads CASSQDRLGNQPQHF. CDR3 DNA sequence: TGTGCCAGCAGCCAAGATCGTCTCGGCAATCAGCCCCAGCATTTT.

The chain carries TRBV28 and TRBJ1-1; maybe TRBD1 (5 bases). V lost 3 bases to trimming and J lost 0 bases, with 14 bases between them. The CDR3 totals 16 residues. CDR1 is MDHEN and CDR2 is SYDVKM in the germline V gene. This chain's CDR3 is CASSFRGGNMNTEAFF. In DNA, the CDR3 is TGTGCCAGCAGTTTTCGGGGGGGTAACATGAACACTGAAGCTTTCTTT.

This chain links TRBV7-2 with TRBJ2-5, with a tentative D call TRBD2 (6 bases). CDR1 SGHTA and CDR2 FQGNSA come from the germline V gene. The germline V and J ends were trimmed by 1 base and 5 bases, with 14 bases remaining between them. There are 15 residues in the CDR3. CDR3 sequence (DNA): TGTGCCAGCAGCTTAGGATCCGCCCGGGGGGAGACCCAGTACTTC. Amino acids: CASSLGSARGETQYF.

The genes are TRBV6-1 and TRBJ2-5; D may be TRBD1 (5 bases). Trimming shortened V by 7 bases and J by 5 bases, and 14 bases separated the two germline ends. This CDR3 spans 13 amino acids. Germline V gives CDR1 MNHNS, CDR2 SASEGT. DNA of the CDR3: TGTGCCAGCACCCAAGACAGAAGTGAGACCCAGTACTTC. It specifies CASTQDRSETQYF.

The V call is TRBV12-3 or TRBV12-4, the J call TRBJ2-7; D unclear. The CDR3 has 13 residues. Trimming removed 8 bases from V and 6 bases from J, with 17 bases in between. The CDR3 region is CASSSSILVEQYF. The CDR3 DNA follows: TGTGCCAGCTCGAGTTCAATTCTAGTCGAGCAGTACTTC.

The chain couples TRBV20-1 to TRBJ1-4; 7 bases are a match to TRBD1. J was trimmed by 0 bases and V by 1 base; bases with no gene match: 8. Germline values: CDR1 DFQATT, CDR2 SNEGSKA (reference sequence). CDR3 length: 17 amino acids. CDR3 protein: CSARGGGRFATNEKLFF. CDR3 DNA: TGCAGTGCTAGAGGAGGGGGCAGGTTTGCAACTAATGAAAAACTGTTTTTT.

The V gene is TRBV7-9, the J gene TRBJ2-7; TRBD2 aligns across 7 bases. The CDR3 is made up of 16 amino acids. CDR1 is SEHNR and CDR2 is FQNEAQ in the germline V gene (reference sequence). J lost 2 bases, V lost 5 bases, and 12 bases had no gene match. CDR3 sequence: CASSLTWAGEAYEQYF. CDR3 nucleotides: TGTGCCAGCAGCCTGACTTGGGCGGGAGAGGCCTACGAGCAGTACTTC.

The sample holds many counts of this clonotype. V and J are TRBV7-9 and TRBJ2-5; D gene ambiguous. V dropped 2 bases and J dropped 4 bases, with 8 bases sitting between them. The CDR3 extends over 13 amino acids. Germline CDR1 and CDR2: SEHNR and FQNEAQ (reference sequence). CDR3 sequence (DNA): TGTGCCAGCAGCTTACTCGGGCTAGAGACCCAGTACTTC. Translating it yields CASSLLGLETQYF.

The rearrangement uses TRBV5-1 and TRBJ2-7; D tentatively fits TRBD1 or TRBD2 (5 bases each). The germline V and J ends were trimmed by 0 bases and 5 bases, with 15 bases remaining between them. The CDR3 loop spans 15 amino acids. Germline V gene data show CDR1 as SGHRS and CDR2 as YFSETQ. The CDR3 nucleotides are TGCGCCAGCAGCTTGGGAGGGGACCGCTCGGACGAGCAGTACTTC. This encodes CASSLGGDRSDEQYF.